This note documents a single T cell receptor (beta chain) sequence. No cognate antigen has been identified for it. Base qualities are not provided; no much larger clone lies one nucleotide away. These data originate in a study of T-cell reconstitution after alpha-beta-depleted transplantation in children (dated by TCRdb to about 2016). Notes on the research overall: Using TCR repertoire profiling, the study followed T-cell immune reconstitution in a quantitative way in children after TCRalphabeta/CD19-depleted allogeneic hematopoietic cell transplantation.

For CDR1 and CDR2, the germline V gene lists SGHVS and FQNEAQ. Inclusive of the bounding cysteine and phenylalanine, the CDR3 is 13 residues long. The CDR3 DNA has 39 bases and is translated from base 1. For this chain, trimming is 5 bases at the V end and 7 bases at the J end, and the number of junction bases without a gene match is 7. Preparation of the library involved PCR. The sequencer was an Illumina HiSeq 2500. TCR library preparation used molecular barcoding, with unique molecular identifiers applied to normalize quantification of the TCRbeta repertoire. TCRdb cleaned the public reads at Q25 with fastp, built clones with MiXCR and kept in-frame beta chains. Rows matching on CDR3 protein sequence are summarized as one entry with the most common DNA and genes. In this sample the table shows approximately 350,000 distinct CDR3 sequences, about an eighth of which occur a single time. Of the sample, about 4.5% falls within the top ten clones.

This sample comprised PBMCs, obtained from the stem cell graft. The chain is encoded by TRBV7-8 joined to TRBJ2-7; 8 central bases correspond to TRBD1. The source is a human donor who donated a stem cell graft to a child with Fanconi anemia. CDR3 loop: CASSPSTGVEQYF. The DNA sequence reads TGTGCCAGCAGCCCATCGACAGGGGTTGAGCAGTACTTC.